The source of this T cell receptor beta chain is a study of OX40 agonist ivuxolimab in advanced cancers. Across the study: Patients received the agonistic anti-OX40 (CD134) antibody ivuxolimab. Hepatocellular carcinoma, melanoma, renal cell or head and neck cancer was diagnosed in the dose-escalation patients. Whole-study results and caveats: Dosing at 0.1 to 3.0 mg/kg was accompanied by clonal expansion of CD4+ and CD8+ blood T cells by week 6.

As concerns this clone: Its antigen is not identified.

Germline CDR1 MNHNS, CDR2 SASEGT. This CDR3 has 15 amino acids. Losses at the gene ends were 5 bases for V and 1 base for J; bases not matched to a gene: 7. The data were produced by immunoSEQ multiplex PCR, yet TCRdb's version contains in-frame clones alone and is incomplete. The sample consists of about 71,000 clones, about three quarters of them appearing once. The gene calls are TRBV6-1 and TRBJ2-7; 8 bases align to TRBD1. This sample comprised CD4+ or CD8+ T cells sorted from blood, obtained in a trial of the OX40 agonist ivuxolimab. The clonotype comes from an adult with an advanced solid tumor such as melanoma, head and neck, liver or kidney cancer. CDR3 residues: CASSRGQDGSYEQYF. The CDR3 region has the DNA TGTGCCAGCAGTAGGGGACAGGATGGTTCCTACGAGCAGTACTTC.